This note documents a single T cell receptor (beta chain) sequence. Its antigen is still unknown. Base quality data are lacking; no much larger clone is found one base away. Library preparation used RT-PCR. Sequenced on an Illumina MiSeq. TCRdb reprocessing: public reads trimmed at Q25 with fastp, clones called with MiXCR, in-frame beta chains kept. A single entry per CDR3 protein holds the most common genes and DNA from its merged rows. The sample yields about 680,000 distinct CDR3 sequences; more than 13% were counted once. The ten biggest clones cover 3.6% of the sample. This record belongs to a study (dated by TCRdb to 2016 to 2017). There are 13 amino acids in the CDR3, from cysteine to phenylalanine inclusive. Of the read, only the CDR3 DNA is kept; its 39 bases are in frame from base 1. As encoded in the germline V gene (reference sequence), CDR1 is LGHDT while CDR2 is YNNKEL. The junction carries 16 bases between V and J, which are trimmed by 2 bases and 14 bases respectively.

This TCR was sampled from a female donor in good health, serving as a healthy control. The rearranged segments are TRBV3-1 and TRBJ2-1; the D gene is possibly TRBD1 or TRBD2, with 6 bases matching each. Sequenced sample: memory CD4+ T cells from blood. The nucleotides are TGTGCCAGCAGCCAACAACAGGGCACGGGGGAGTTCTTC. Translated, it gives CASSQQQGTGEFF.